This T cell receptor (beta chain) is from a study of T cell responses to AZD1222 COVID-19 vaccine. Study conclusions and caveats: There were vaccine-associated CD4 TCRs across spike, dominant at 160-218 and 743-854. Every sample of the repertoires postdated the peak T cell response.

Germline CDR1 GTSNPN, CDR2 SVGIG (reference sequence). V lost 2 bases and J lost 0; bases outside the gene matches: 10. This CDR3 contains 17 residues. This table comes from immunoSEQ multiplex PCR, and its TCRdb copy is limited to in-frame clones, with some not included. The sample has around 140,000 clones, roughly nine tenths seen once. Pooling was applied to second doses at about 4 or about 12 weeks. This clone was picked up a small number of times. Its antigen is unidentified. Source: peripheral blood, taken 28 days after the second AZD1222 dose. This clonotype was obtained from an adult who received the AZD1222 COVID-19 vaccine. The chain couples TRBV30 to TRBJ2-1; 7 bases map to TRBD1. The CDR3 region is CAWSIPRDRSSYNEQFF. The CDR3 DNA sequence: TGTGCCTGGAGTATCCCAAGGGACAGAAGCTCCTACAATGAGCAGTTCTTC.